A selection of T cell receptor beta chains follows, all from one sample in a study of blood T cells in healthy people across ages. TCRdb used MiXCR to reprocess the 5' RACE reads, holding one entry per CDR3 protein. The sample holds around 2 million distinct CDR3 sequences, roughly 43% seen once. The sequenced material came from blood. All receptors come from a human donor in good health. CDR3s include the opening cysteine and the closing phenylalanine or tryptophan. A D gene is named only where the DNA matches it firmly. Only part of the rows carry a size: once, few, many, or a class if the clone is expanded.

j_call | v_call | clone_size | d_call | cdr3_nt | cdr3_aa
TRBJ2-7 | TRBV12-3/TRBV12-4 | . | . | TGTGCCAGCGCTGCAGTTGGACATAACCCCTACGAGCAGTACTTC | CASAAVGHNPYEQYF
TRBJ2-1 | TRBV5-1 | few | TRBD1 | TGCGCCAGCAGGGGACAGGTGACGTACAATGAGCAGTTCTTC | CASRGQVTYNEQFF
TRBJ1-2 | TRBV4-2 | few | . | TGTGCCAGCAGCCATAACAGGGACGGCTACACCTTC | CASSHNRDGYTF
TRBJ2-5 | TRBV3-1 | . | . | TGTGCCAGCAGCTTCGCCCTAGGCGATTTAGATGAGACCCAGTACTTC | CASSFALGDLDETQYF
TRBJ2-3 | TRBV4-1 | few | TRBD2 | TGCGCCAGCAGCCAGGGAGGGATGGCAGATACGCAGTATTTT | CASSQGGMADTQYF
TRBJ2-1 | TRBV7-3 | . | TRBD2 | TGTGCCAGCAGCTACGGGGGGGACCCTTACAATGAGCAGTTCTTC | CASSYGGDPYNEQFF
TRBJ2-5 | TRBV27 | few | . | TGTGCCAGCAGGGCGGGGCGCCAAGAGACCCAGTACTTC | CASRAGRQETQYF
TRBJ1-1 | TRBV7-2 | . | . | TGTGCCAGCAGCCTCCGGGCAGACATGAACACTGAAGCTTTCTTT | CASSLRADMNTEAFF
TRBJ2-1 | TRBV6-6 | . | TRBD2 | TGTGCCAGCCTTTTCCTTAGCGGGGGAAGCTCCTACAATGAGCAGTTCTTC | CASLFLSGGSSYNEQFF
TRBJ2-1 | TRBV27 | . | TRBD1 | TGTGCCAGCAGTCCACACAGGGGTTGGGATGAGCAGTTCTTC | CASSPHRGWDEQFF
TRBJ2-2 | TRBV20-1 | . | . | TGCAGTGCTAGATTGGCAGGGAGAACCGGGGAGCTGTTTTTT | CSARLAGRTGELFF
TRBJ2-5 | TRBV29-1 | . | TRBD2 | TGCAGCGTTGAAAGGAGCGGGGTTCTCCGAGAGACCCAGTACTTC | CSVERSGVLRETQYF
TRBJ2-7 | TRBV13 | few | . | TGTGCCAGCAGCTTCCTAGGGGGGAGCGAGCAGTACTTC | CASSFLGGSEQYF
TRBJ2-3 | TRBV27 | few | . | TGTGCCAGCAGTTTCTTCGATAGGGATACGCAGTATTTT | CASSFFDRDTQYF
TRBJ2-3 | TRBV12-3/TRBV12-4 | . | TRBD2 | TGTGCCAGCAGCCCTACTAGCGGGGGGATAGCAGATGCGGAGTATTTT | CASSPTSGGIADAEYF
TRBJ1-2 | TRBV20-1 | few | TRBD1 | TGCAGTGCTAGCCTGACAGGGTTCAATTATGGCTACACCTTC | CSASLTGFNYGYTF
TRBJ2-7 | TRBV7-9 | . | TRBD1 | TGTGCCAGCAGTCCCCGGGACAGCTACGCCTACGAGCAGTACTTC | CASSPRDSYAYEQYF
TRBJ1-3 | TRBV7-4 | . | . | TGTGCCAGCAGCTTACGGAGTCTAAACTCTGGAAACACCATATATTTT | CASSLRSLNSGNTIYF
TRBJ2-1 | TRBV7-9 | . | . | TGTGCCAGCAGCTTAGTATTTGGTGGTGAGCAGTTCTTC | CASSLVFGGEQFF
TRBJ2-1 | TRBV3-1 | . | . | TGTGCCAGCAGCCAAGCCGTGGATTCCAAGCCTCCCTACAATGAGCAGTTCTTC | CASSQAVDSKPPYNEQFF
TRBJ1-2 | TRBV20-1 | many | . | TGCAGTGCTAGAAGAGGGGAGATGGGCTATGGCTACACCTTC | CSARRGEMGYGYTF
TRBJ2-7 | TRBV9 | . | TRBD2 | TGTGCCGGTACTGGCGGGGGGGAATCCTACGAGCAGTACTTC | CAGTGGGESYEQYF
TRBJ1-2 | TRBV15 | . | TRBD1 | TGTGCCACCAGCAGGAACCTAGGACAGGACTTTAACTATGGCTACACCTTC | CATSRNLGQDFNYGYTF
TRBJ1-1 | TRBV29-1 | once | . | TGCAGCGCAACCCCGACAGCGGTGGGCACTGAAGCTTTCTTT | CSATPTAVGTEAFF
TRBJ1-1 | TRBV5-1 | . | . | TGCGCCAGCAGCTTGGCCGGAGGGCTAGCCACTGAAGCTTTCTTT | CASSLAGGLATEAFF
TRBJ2-7 | TRBV20-1 | many | TRBD2 | TGCAGTGCGGAAGTGGCTAGCGGGAGCTCCTACGAGCAGTACTTC | CSAEVASGSSYEQYF
TRBJ2-3 | TRBV5-1 | . | TRBD2 | TGCGCCAGCAGCTTCACTAGCGGTAAAAGGTTGGATACGCAGTATTTT | CASSFTSGKRLDTQYF
TRBJ2-5 | TRBV21-1 | few | . | TGTGCCAGCAGCAAAGCCGCGAGGCTAGCGGGGGGAAAGACCCAGTACTTC | CASSKAARLAGGKTQYF
TRBJ1-4 | TRBV28 | . | TRBD1 | TGTGCCAGCAGTCCTCATACAGGGGTTAATGAAAAACTGTTTTTT | CASSPHTGVNEKLFF
TRBJ2-7 | TRBV20-1 | once | TRBD2 | TGCAGTGCTAGCTCTAGCGGGGCGAAAGGGTACGAGCAGTACTTC | CSASSSGAKGYEQYF
TRBJ1-2 | TRBV6-2/TRBV6-3 | few | . | TGTGCCAGCAGTTACGACGGGCTCTATGGCTACACCTTC | CASSYDGLYGYTF
TRBJ1-1 | TRBV11-2 | few | . | TGTGCCAGCAGCTTAGATAGGATCGGGACGCCCGGTAACACTGAAGCTTTCTTT | CASSLDRIGTPGNTEAFF
TRBJ2-1 | TRBV19 | . | . | TGTGCCAGTAGCATGCTGGGGTATGGGTACAATGAGCAGTTCTTC | CASSMLGYGYNEQFF
TRBJ2-3 | TRBV4-3 | . | . | TGCGCCAGCCGATCGGGATCTGGGGTGGGCACAGATACGCAGTATTTT | CASRSGSGVGTDTQYF
TRBJ2-4 | TRBV7-9 | . | . | TGTGCCAGCAGCTTAGAGATCTTTGGCCACATTCAGTACTTC | CASSLEIFGHIQYF
TRBJ1-1 | TRBV5-5 | few | . | TGTGCCAGCAGCTTAGGTTTGCTTTCGCTGAACACTGAAGCTTTCTTT | CASSLGLLSLNTEAFF
TRBJ1-1 | TRBV28 | . | . | TGTGCCAGCAGTTTTGGGGAGGAGGGTCTGAACACTGAAGCTTTCTTT | CASSFGEEGLNTEAFF
TRBJ2-6 | TRBV4-2 | few | . | TGTGCCAGCAGCCGCGTCCGGGGGACACCCGGGGCCAACGTCCTGACTTTC | CASSRVRGTPGANVLTF
TRBJ2-4 | TRBV2 | . | . | TGTGCCAGCAGAACGGGGGCGCGGGAGCAGTACTTC | CASRTGAREQYF
TRBJ1-1 | TRBV4-3 | . | . | TGCGCCAGCAGCCAAGACTATTCCGGGACTGAAGCTTTCTTT | CASSQDYSGTEAFF
TRBJ2-5 | TRBV5-6 | few | TRBD2 | TGTGCCAGCAGCCGCCGACTAGCGGGGGAAGAGACCCAGTACTTC | CASSRRLAGEETQYF